The 29 T cell receptor beta chains below were found in one sample sequenced in a study of OX40 agonist ivuxolimab in advanced cancers. Method: immunoSEQ multiplex PCR; TCRdb's copy keeps in-frame clones and lacks some. This sample carries 75,000 or so clones, 84% of them seen once, and the ten largest clones take about 7.4%. The source was CD4+ or CD8+ T cells sorted from blood, collected in a trial of the OX40 agonist ivuxolimab. All receptors come from an adult with an advanced solid tumor such as melanoma, head and neck, liver or kidney cancer.

CDR3 in amino acids: CASSMGLAGGLNEQFF. CDR3 sequence (DNA): TGTGCCAGTAGTATGGGACTAGCGGGGGGCCTTAATGAGCAGTTCTTC. This rearrangement joins TRBV19 to TRBJ2-1; 15 positions agree with TRBD2. There are 16 residues in the CDR3. Germline values: CDR1 LNHDA, CDR2 SQIVND (reference sequence). V dropped 3 bases and J dropped 7; count of bases not matched to a gene: 4.

The chain uses TRBV6-5 and TRBJ2-3; the D is unclear. The ends were cut back, 5 bases at V and 2 bases at J, with 11 bases in the middle. Germline CDR1 MNHEY, CDR2 SVGAGI. The CDR3 contains 14 residues. The CDR3 DNA follows: TGTGCCAGCAGTCCCTCCGGTACCACAGATACGCAGTATTTT. The encoded protein is CASSPSGTTDTQYF.

This clone was picked up a small number of times. The chain uses TRBV7-3 and TRBJ1-6; tentatively, D is TRBD1 (6 bases). The germline V gene encodes CDR1 SGHTA and CDR2 FQGTGA. This CDR3 region has 15 residues. V lost 3 bases and J lost 6, with 12 bases in between. CDR3 residues: CASSLGQGINSPLHF. The CDR3 bases are TGTGCCAGCAGCTTGGGCCAGGGGATTAATTCACCCCTCCACTTT. The full variable domain, completed using reference TRBV7-3 and TRBJ1-6, is GAGVSQTPSNKVTEKGKYVELRCDPISGHTALYWYRQSLGQGPEFLIYFQGTGAADDSGLPNDRFFAVRPEGSVSTLKIQRTERGDSAVYLCASSLGQGINSPLHFGNGTRLTVT.

The chain links TRBV28 to TRBJ1-2; TRBD1 is a possible D gene (6 bases). Trimming pared 1 base from V and 2 bases from J, leaving 11 bases between. Germline-derived CDR1 and CDR2 are MDHEN and SYDVKM. This CDR3 spans 15 amino acids. The CDR3 bases are TGTGCCAGCAGTTTATACCAAACAGGGAACTATGGCTACACCTTC. This encodes CASSLYQTGNYGYTF.

J is TRBJ2-7 and V is TRBV7-6; D is possibly TRBD2 (5 bases). CDR3 length equals 13 residues. The V gene lost 5 bases and the J gene lost 6 bases, with 14 bases spanning the gap. In germline, CDR1 is SGHVS, CDR2 FNYEAQ. In nucleotides, the CDR3 is TGTGCCAGCAGCACTGACGAGGGATTCGAGCAGTACTTC. It is translated as CASSTDEGFEQYF.

This clone was detected once. The gene calls are TRBV18 and TRBJ1-4; D is uncertain. Trimming took off 3 bases at V and 0 bases at J, with 11 bases between the two ends. This CDR3 has 16 residues. Germline V gene sequence: CDR1 KGHSH, CDR2 LQKENI. The CDR3 reads CASSPWSGSTNEKLFF. The CDR3 DNA sequence: TGTGCCAGCTCACCCTGGAGCGGGTCAACTAATGAAAAACTGTTTTTT.

This chain joins TRBV29-1 and TRBJ1-2, with TRBD1 as a possible D gene (5 bases). This CDR3 has 11 amino acids. V lost 5 bases and J lost 7, with 11 bases in between. The germline V gene has CDR1 SQVTM and CDR2 ANQGSEA. The CDR3 loop is CSVRGRGGYTF. The CDR3 DNA is TGCAGCGTTCGAGGAAGGGGTGGCTACACCTTC.

The chain employs TRBV18 and TRBJ2-5; no firm D call. The closer fit of TRBJ2-7 to the DNA end suggests the J call may be wrong. The germline V gene has CDR1 KGHSH and CDR2 LQKENI. The CDR3 consists of 13 residues. CDR3 residues: CASSQGSFYEQYF. The CDR3 coding sequence is TGTGCCAGCTCACAGGGCAGTTTCTACGAGCAGTACTTC.

The chain has TRBV11-3 and TRBJ2-3, with 12 bases fitting TRBD2. The V gene's germline CDR1 is SGHNT and CDR2 YENEEA. Trimming took 5 bases from V and 0 from J; bases not matched to a gene: 15. The CDR3 sequence is 20 residues long. The CDR3 sequence is CASSQKWKGLAGSSTDTQYF. CDR3 nucleotide sequence: TGTGCCAGCAGCCAAAAATGGAAAGGACTAGCGGGATCTAGCACAGATACGCAGTATTTT.

The rearrangement links TRBV11-3 to TRBJ2-3; D perhaps matches TRBD2 (5 bases). Trimming stripped 5 bases from V and 6 bases from J, with 18 bases between. The CDR3 is 15 amino acids. Germline V CDR1 and CDR2: SGHNT, YENEEA. CDR3 residues: CASSDRRAGADTQYF. For the CDR3, the DNA is TGTGCCAGCAGCGACCGACGGGCGGGTGCGGATACGCAGTATTTT.

CDR3 bases: TGCGCCAGCAGCTTGGGACAGGGAGGGGCAGATACGCAGTATTTT. It translates to CASSLGQGGADTQYF. The chain employs TRBV5-1 and TRBJ2-3, with D perhaps matching TRBD1 or TRBD2 (7 bases each). The V gene lost 0 bases and the J gene lost 4 bases, with 12 bases spanning the gap. CDR1 and CDR2 (germline): SGHRS, YFSETQ. The CDR3 has 15 residues.

This rearrangement joins TRBV10-3 to TRBJ2-7; the D gene could be TRBD1 or TRBD2 (5 bases each). CDR1 is ENHRY and CDR2 is SYGVKD in the germline V gene. This CDR3 comprises 13 residues. V was cut by 10 bases and J by 0 bases, with 13 bases left in between. Written as DNA, the CDR3 is TGTGCCACCGGGACGGGGAGCTCCTACGAGCAGTACTTC. This translates into CATGTGSSYEQYF.

The rearrangement joins TRBV7-2 to TRBJ2-1, with 7 bases identical to TRBD1. V shed 4 bases, J shed 2 bases, and the junction held 5 bases outside the gene matches. Per the germline V gene, CDR1 is SGHTA and CDR2 is FQGNSA. This CDR3 comprises 15 residues. The CDR3 loop is CASSSAGQAYNEQFF. The CDR3 bases are TGTGCCAGCAGCTCCGCAGGACAGGCCTACAATGAGCAGTTCTTC.

This clone turned up a few times. The chain employs TRBV11-3 and TRBJ2-5, with TRBD1 matching 9 bases. CDR1 and CDR2 (germline): SGHNT, YENEEA. Germline trimming cut 0 bases from V and 2 bases from J; bases unmatched to any gene: 4. There are 16 residues in the CDR3. The CDR3 DNA is TGTGCCAGCAGCTTAGAATCGGGACAGGGACAAGAGACCCAGTACTTC. It encodes CASSLESGQGQETQYF.

This chain connects TRBV25-1 to TRBJ2-1; possibly TRBD1 for D (5 bases). Germline V gene lookup returns CDR1 MGHDK and CDR2 SYGVNS. The CDR3 sequence is 17 residues long. V was clipped by 3 bases and J by 6 bases, with 21 bases between them. The chain's CDR3 is CASSDHGQGHLLNEQFF. CDR3 coding DNA: TGTGCCAGCAGTGACCATGGGCAGGGCCACCTCCTCAATGAGCAGTTCTTC.

This clone was detected only once. J is TRBJ2-4 and V is TRBV7-2, with D unclear. The CDR3 length is 13 residues. CDR1 SGHTA and CDR2 FQGNSA come from the germline V gene. V dropped 5 bases and J dropped 3 bases, with 8 bases sitting between them. The CDR3 sequence is CASSPPGKNIQYF. The CDR3 nucleotides read TGTGCCAGCAGCCCCCCGGGCAAAAACATTCAGTACTTC.

The CDR3 coding sequence is TGTGCCAGCAGTTATAATGGCTACACCTTC. Translating it yields CASSYNGYTF. The rearrangement uses TRBV6-5 and TRBJ1-2; D call uncertain. The CDR3 runs to 10 residues. V lost 3 bases to trimming and J lost 6 bases, with 2 bases between them. The V gene's germline CDR1 is MNHEY and CDR2 SVGAGI.

V is TRBV19 and J is TRBJ2-7; no reliable D call. The ends were cut back, 5 bases at V and 0 bases at J, with 8 bases in the middle. The germline CDR1 and CDR2 sequences are LNHDA and SQIVND (reference sequence). This CDR3 region has 13 residues. CDR3 in amino acids: CASSRGDSYEQYF. For the CDR3, the DNA is TGTGCCAGTAGTCGCGGAGACTCCTACGAGCAGTACTTC.

This sequence joins TRBV19 and TRBJ1-4; D not certain. The V gene lost 8 bases and the J gene lost 0 bases, with 19 bases spanning the gap. Germline V gene sequence: CDR1 LNHDA, CDR2 SQIVND (reference sequence). CDR3 length: 17 residues. The CDR3 DNA sequence: TGTGCCAGTTCGCCCGGCCGAGTGAGTGCAACTAATGAAAAACTGTTTTTT. This translates into CASSPGRVSATNEKLFF. Full variable domain (rest looked up from reference TRBV19 and TRBJ1-4): DGGITQSPKYLFRKEGQNVTLSCEQNLNHDAMYWYRQDPGQGLRLIYYSQIVNDFQKGDIAEGYSVSREKKESFPLTVTSAQKNPTAFYLCASSPGRVSATNEKLFFGSGTQLSVL.

The CDR3 bases are TGTGCCAGCAGAACAGCCGGGACCCTTAATGAAAAACTGTTTTTT. It codes for CASRTAGTLNEKLFF. The chain is built from TRBV6-1 and TRBJ1-4; D perhaps matches TRBD1 (5 bases). V was pared by 6 bases and J by 4 bases, with 15 bases between. Germline V gene data show CDR1 as MNHNS and CDR2 as SASEGT. CDR3 length: 15 residues.

The chain employs TRBV7-8 and TRBJ2-1; 8 nucleotides line up with TRBD1. The CDR3 has 12 amino acids. The trim removed 6 bases at V and 9 bases at J, leaving 4 bases unmatched. The germline CDR1 and CDR2 sequences are SGHVS and FQNEAQ. CDR3 protein: CASSFTGGEQFF. In nucleotides, the CDR3 is TGTGCCAGCAGTTTTACAGGGGGTGAGCAGTTCTTC. Variable domain in full (rest from reference TRBV7-8 and TRBJ2-1): GAGVSQSPRYKVAKRGQDVALRCDPISGHVSLFWYQQALGQGPEFLTYFQNEAQLDKSGLPSDRFFAERPEGSVSTLKIQRTQQEDSAVYLCASSFTGGEQFFGPGTRLTVL.

V and J are TRBV5-1 and TRBJ2-7; 10 nucleotides match TRBD2. The V gene end was trimmed by 1 base and the J gene end by 2 bases; junction bases not matched to a gene: 6. This CDR3 region has 16 residues. CDR1 and CDR2 (germline): SGHRS, YFSETQ. The CDR3 bases are TGCGCCAGCAGCTTGCCCCCAGCGGGAGGGCCCTACGAGCAGTACTTC. It yields the protein CASSLPPAGGPYEQYF.

A single count supports this clone. CDR3 residues: CASSAISQGTNYGYTF. The CDR3 DNA follows: TGTGCCAGCAGCGCCATTAGCCAGGGGACTAACTATGGCTACACCTTC. This chain connects TRBV9 to TRBJ1-2, with D perhaps matching TRBD1 (6 bases). CDR1 is SGDLS and CDR2 is YYNGEE in the germline V gene. The V and J ends lost 3 bases and 0 bases respectively, with 15 bases between them. The CDR3 loop spans 16 amino acids.

The chain employs TRBV5-8 and TRBJ2-7; D is possibly TRBD2 (6 bases). The V end was cut by 4 bases, the J end by 3 bases, with 11 bases between. Germline V CDR1 and CDR2: SGHTS, YDEGEE. This CDR3 comprises 13 residues. The chain's CDR3 is CASSLAMSYEQYF. The CDR3 bases are TGTGCCAGCAGCCTAGCGATGAGCTACGAGCAGTACTTC.

This chain uses TRBV6-5 with TRBJ1-1; 8 bases match TRBD1. Germline loops: CDR1 MNHEY, CDR2 SVGAGI. The CDR3 spans 14 residues. The V and J ends lost 5 bases and 9 bases, in that order; junction bases with no gene match: 11. The CDR3 sequence: CASSKTDREGKAFF. The DNA for the CDR3 is TGTGCCAGCAGTAAGACGGACAGGGAAGGAAAAGCTTTCTTT.

This clone was picked up a small number of times. The chain's CDR3 is CASSSGDSSEAFF. For the CDR3, the DNA is TGCGCCAGCAGCTCAGGGGACAGCTCTGAAGCTTTCTTT. The chain links TRBV5-1 to TRBJ1-1, with TRBD1 matching over 7 bases. There are 13 residues in the CDR3. V lost 3 bases, J lost 6 bases, and 5 bases stayed unmatched. Per germline, CDR1 SGHRS and CDR2 YFSETQ.

The CDR3 is CASSPRGTENTEAFF. The DNA for the CDR3 is TGCGCCAGCAGTCCGAGGGGAACCGAAAACACTGAAGCTTTCTTT. V is TRBV5-1 and J is TRBJ1-1, with a tentative D call TRBD1 (5 bases). V dropped 5 bases and J dropped 2 bases, with 16 bases sitting between them. CDR3 size: 15 residues. Germline loops: CDR1 SGHRS, CDR2 YFSETQ.

This rearrangement joins TRBV19 to TRBJ1-1, with D unresolved. CDR1 and CDR2 (germline): LNHDA, SQIVND (reference sequence). Between the trimmed V and J ends, which lost 2 bases and 2 bases, there was a span of 9 bases. The CDR3 spans 14 residues. The CDR3 sequence: CASSITATNTEAFF. The CDR3 nucleotides are TGTGCCAGTAGTATAACCGCTACAAACACTGAAGCTTTCTTT. Drawing the rest from reference TRBV19 and TRBJ1-1, the complete variable domain is DGGITQSPKYLFRKEGQNVTLSCEQNLNHDAMYWYRQDPGQGLRLIYYSQIVNDFQKGDIAEGYSVSREKKESFPLTVTSAQKNPTAFYLCASSITATNTEAFFGQGTRLTVV.

This clone came up once. V and J are TRBV6-5 and TRBJ1-1; the D gene is possibly TRBD1 (5 bases). The V gene's germline CDR1 is MNHEY and CDR2 SVGAGI. V dropped 5 bases and J dropped 7 bases, with 14 bases sitting between them. CDR3 length: 13 residues. As DNA, the CDR3 is TGTGCCAGCAGTCCCGGGACCCTCCTTGAAGCTTTCTTT. Translated: CASSPGTLLEAFF.